This passage covers 10 T cell receptor beta chains from one sample sequenced in a study of cytomegalovirus exposure and HLA in healthy donors. 60 Vbeta and 13 Jbeta primers were used in PCR. Libraries were prepared by immunoSEQ multiplex PCR; TCRdb keeps only in-frame clonotypes and omits some of them. The sample carries more than 85,000 clones, less than 70% recorded once. Material: PBMCs. The source of these receptors is a woman aged 70-85 years in good health and CMV-seropositive.

The genes are TRBV5-1 and TRBJ1-1; D gene unclear. Germline V lookup: CDR1 SGHRS, CDR2 YFSETQ. V dropped 0 bases and J dropped 1 base, with 7 bases sitting between them. The CDR3 runs 14 residues. Here the CDR3 reads CASSLVAGNTEAFF. The CDR3 DNA sequence: TGCGCCAGCAGCTTGGTGGCAGGGAACACTGAAGCTTTCTTT.

The chain uses TRBV5-1 and TRBJ1-1, with 8 bases lining up with TRBD1. The germline CDR1 and CDR2 sequences are SGHRS and YFSETQ. The ends lost 0 bases at V and 8 bases at J; junction bases unmatched: 9. CDR3 size: 15 residues. DNA for the CDR3: TGCGCCAGCAGCTTGGCGGGACCAGGGGGCGGCGAAGCTTTCTTT. It translates to CASSLAGPGGGEAFF.

This clone was seen a few times. The rearrangement uses TRBV6-5 and TRBJ2-4, with 7 positions matching TRBD1. The germline V gene has CDR1 MNHEY and CDR2 SVGAGI. V was clipped by 6 bases and J by 6 bases; unmatched bases: 5. The CDR3 totals 13 residues. The CDR3 loop is CASRRDSINIQYF. DNA for the CDR3: TGTGCCAGCAGACGGGACAGTATAAACATTCAGTACTTC.

This sequence joins TRBV2 and TRBJ1-1; D is possibly TRBD1 (6 bases). The ends were cut back, 5 bases at V and 1 base at J, with 14 bases in the middle. The germline V gene has CDR1 SNHLY and CDR2 FYNNEI. This CDR3 comprises 15 residues. CDR3 in amino acids: CASSFTRGGNTEAFF. CDR3 DNA sequence: TGTGCCAGCAGTTTTACTAGGGGGGGGAACACTGAAGCTTTCTTT.

The chain joins TRBV6-5 to TRBJ1-1; tentatively, D is TRBD1 (5 bases). This CDR3 contains 15 residues. CDR1 and CDR2 from the germline V gene are MNHEY and SVGAGI. V lost 2 bases to trimming and J lost 1 base, with 11 bases between them. This CDR3 reads CASSYPGLTNTEAFF. The CDR3 bases are TGTGCCAGCAGTTACCCGGGACTTACGAACACTGAAGCTTTCTTT.

V gene TRBV7-9 combines with J gene TRBJ1-2, with D possibly matching TRBD1 (6 bases). The germline V and J ends were trimmed by 5 bases and 6 bases, with 22 bases remaining between them. CDR1 is SEHNR and CDR2 is FQNEAQ in the germline V gene (reference sequence). The CDR3 extends over 16 amino acids. In DNA form, the CDR3 reads TGTGCCAGCAGCCCCTCCCCGACAGGTTTTAAAGATGGCTACACCTTC. Translated, it gives CASSPSPTGFKDGYTF.

V and J are TRBV5-1 and TRBJ1-1; a weak D match, TRBD1 (6 bases). The CDR3 length is 14 residues. Trimming left V 5 bases short and J 1 base short, with 12 bases between. Germline CDR1 reads SGHRS; CDR2 reads YFSETQ. Written as DNA, the CDR3 is TGCGCCAGCAGGGCGGACAGCCAGAACACTGAAGCTTTCTTT. Residues: CASRADSQNTEAFF.

V gene TRBV4-1 combines with J gene TRBJ1-1; no clear D. The CDR3 is 13 amino acids. Germline CDR1 reads MGHRA; CDR2 reads YSYEKL. The V and J ends lost 0 bases and 8 bases respectively, with 10 bases between them. The CDR3: CASSQDRFLEAFF. DNA of the CDR3: TGCGCCAGCAGCCAAGACAGGTTCCTCGAAGCTTTCTTT.

This chain connects TRBV5-1 to TRBJ2-2; no firm D call. The V and J ends lost 4 bases and 8 bases respectively, with 12 bases between them. The germline CDR1 and CDR2 sequences are SGHRS and YFSETQ. The CDR3 spans 13 residues. The CDR3 bases are TGCGCCAGCAGCGCCGGAACTAAAGGGGAGCTGTTTTTT. Translation gives CASSAGTKGELFF.

V and J are TRBV7-9 and TRBJ2-3; TRBD1 is a possible D gene (6 bases). The CDR3 is made up of 15 amino acids. The ends were cut back, 5 bases at V and 3 bases at J, with 15 bases in the middle. Germline CDR1 is SEHNR and CDR2 is FQNEAQ (reference sequence). As DNA, the CDR3 is TGTGCCAGCAGCCTAGGACTCGACAGGACAGATACGCAGTATTTT. It is translated as CASSLGLDRTDTQYF.